This TCR beta chain was captured by sequencing in a study of regulatory T cells in long-lasting Graves disease. Study outcomes and limitations: The study found TRBV28, TRBJ1-2 and TRBJ2-5 favored in persistent disease.

This CDR3 has 15 amino acids. The ends were cut back, 3 bases at V and 0 bases at J, with 10 bases in the middle. Time point noted: newly diagnosed GD, antithyroid drugs for less than 3 months. TCR sequences were obtained from RNA taken from PBMCs. This clonotype was counted at least ten times. The antigen remains unidentified. Construction of the TCR beta libraries employed iRepertoire HTBI primers in conjunction with Arm-PCR of CDR3 regions. TCRdb passed the multiplex PCR reads through MiXCR, listing each CDR3 protein once. The table records around 450,000 distinct CDR3 sequences, 16% of them present only once. These data were also filed under a second study, of T cells in Graves' hyperthyroidism and ophthalmopathy. That work contributes: Uncontrolled infection, other autoimmune disease, pregnancy or lactation excluded patients. Diagnoses used clinical symptoms, serum thyroxine and TRAb, thyroid ultrasound and orbital computed tomography. Carried out on the TCR CDR3, a first-round RT-PCR used the HTBI primer set.

The sample in question was peripheral blood mononuclear cells (PBMCs), obtained at new diagnosis, from a patient treated with antithyroid drugs. The gene calls are TRBV12-3 or TRBV12-4 and TRBJ2-3; no firm D call. The clonotype was recovered from a man aged 40-55 years with Graves disease. CDR3 region: CASSLGDGSTDTQYF. The CDR3, as DNA: TGTGCCAGCAGTTTGGGCGACGGTAGCACAGATACGCAGTATTTT.